This passage covers 8 T cell receptor beta chains from one sample sequenced in a study of blood T cell repertoires in COVID-19. The repertoire was sequenced with immunoSEQ multiplex PCR; TCRdb's copy has only in-frame clones and lacks some. The sample lists 200,000 to 250,000 clones, roughly 88% occurring once. The sample taken for sequencing was PBMCs or T cells enriched from blood (not recorded which). These receptors were collected from a woman aged 25 to 39 who had been exposed to COVID-19.

For the CDR3, the DNA is TGTGCCAGCAGCTTAGCGCGTAGGACAGGGTTTTTAGAGACCCAGTACTTC. Translating it yields CASSLARRTGFLETQYF. The chain uses TRBV7-9 and TRBJ2-5; TRBD1 matches 8 bases. Germline V CDR1 and CDR2: SEHNR, FQNEAQ (reference sequence). CDR3 length equals 17 residues. V trimming: 0 bases; J trimming: 4 bases; junction bases outside the gene matches: 10.

This rearrangement joins TRBV7-2 to TRBJ1-6; possible D gene TRBD1, 6 bases. This CDR3 comprises 15 residues. The V end lost 5 bases, the J end lost 9 bases, and 17 bases lay between the germline ends. CDR1 SGHTA and CDR2 FQGNSA come from the germline V gene. For the CDR3, the DNA is TGTGCCAGCAGCCCGATCCAGGGGTTTCGTTCACCCCTCCACTTT. Encoded protein: CASSPIQGFRSPLHF.

J is TRBJ2-1 and V is TRBV5-1, with D possibly TRBD1 on 6 matching bases. The CDR3 loop spans 16 amino acids. CDR1 is SGHRS, CDR2 YFSETQ, per germline. Trimming cost V 7 bases and J 0 bases, with 17 bases left between them. The CDR3: CASYPNIGGSYNEQFF. The CDR3 DNA reads TGCGCCAGCTACCCCAATATAGGGGGCTCCTACAATGAGCAGTTCTTC.

The V gene is TRBV6-1, the J gene TRBJ2-1; D uncertain. The CDR3 has 12 residues. V was cut by 3 bases and J by 3 bases, with 3 bases left in between. Germline V CDR1 and CDR2: MNHNS, SASEGT. CDR3 bases: TGTGCCAGCAGTGATATCTACAATGAGCAGTTCTTC. This codes for CASSDIYNEQFF.

The chain combines TRBV2 with TRBJ2-7, with D uncertain. From germline, CDR1 is SNHLY and CDR2 FYNNEI. V lost 7 bases, J lost 3 bases, and 7 bases lay in between. The CDR3 is 11 amino acids. CDR3 region: CASNMVYEQYF. Here the CDR3 DNA reads TGTGCCAGCAACATGGTCTACGAGCAGTACTTC.

This clone was found once. The V call is TRBV7-9, the J call TRBJ2-7, with 9 positions matching TRBD1. Germline CDR1 reads SEHNR; CDR2 reads FQNEAQ (reference sequence). The CDR3 has 16 amino acids. Trimming removed 3 bases from V and 3 bases from J; junction bases left unmatched: 9. The CDR3 loop is CASSLFDRGFVYEQYF. CDR3 bases: TGTGCCAGCAGCTTGTTCGACAGGGGGTTTGTCTACGAGCAGTACTTC.

The chain has TRBV7-2 and TRBJ1-2, with TRBD1 matching over 7 bases. V was pared by 1 base and J by 4 bases, with 6 bases of the junction left unmatched. The germline V gene encodes CDR1 SGHTA and CDR2 FQGNSA. This CDR3 is 15 amino acids long. The CDR3 here is CASSLVRGLSYGYTF. The CDR3, as DNA: TGTGCCAGCAGCTTAGTGAGGGGGCTAAGCTATGGCTACACCTTC.

V usage is TRBV5-5 and J usage is TRBJ2-7; 9 bases fit TRBD1. The trim removed 4 bases at V and 3 bases at J, leaving 11 bases unmatched. This CDR3 spans 16 amino acids. CDR1 is SGHKS, CDR2 YYEKEE, per germline (reference sequence). This CDR3 reads CASSAGQGLEFYEQYF. For the CDR3, the DNA is TGTGCCAGCAGCGCCGGACAGGGGTTGGAGTTCTACGAGCAGTACTTC.